These 10 T cell receptor beta chains were sequenced from one sample in a study of monozygotic twins with inflammatory bowel disease. From its re-call of the 5' RACE reads, TCRdb lists each CDR3 protein once, without DNA. The sample totals some 330,000 distinct CDR3 sequences. Source material: blood. These receptor sequences come from a human donor with ulcerative colitis or Crohn's disease, or a healthy co-twin of an affected twin (not recorded which).

The chain uses TRBV20-1 and TRBJ2-7; checking the TCRdb D call of TRBD2 is not possible without DNA. The CDR3 loop spans 15 amino acids. Germline V gives CDR1 DFQATT, CDR2 SNEGSKA (reference sequence). CDR3 amino acids: CSARGETSGTYEQYF.

The chain carries TRBV5-1 and TRBJ2-3; TCRdb's D gene call, TRBD1, goes unchecked for lack of DNA. CDR1 is SGHRS, CDR2 YFSETQ, per germline. This CDR3 contains 16 residues. The CDR3 reads CASTSVVRGTTDTQYF.

The gene calls are TRBV7-2 and TRBJ2-7; TCRdb names TRBD2, which stays unverified in the absence of DNA. The CDR3 length is 16 residues. CDR1 SGHTA and CDR2 FQGNSA come from the germline V gene. The CDR3 region is CASSREAGTPYYEQYF. The variable domain in full, with the rest retrieved from reference TRBV7-2 and TRBJ2-7, is GAGVSQSPSNKVTEKGKDVELRCDPISGHTALYWYRQSLGQGLEFLIYFQGNSAPDKSGLPSDRFSAERTGGSVSTLTIQRTQQEDSAVYLCASSREAGTPYYEQYFGPGTRLTVT.

The CDR3 loop reads CASREGLAGAGANVLTF. The rearrangement links TRBV5-1 to TRBJ2-6; lacking DNA, the TRBD2 call made by TCRdb goes unchecked. The CDR3 extends over 17 amino acids. CDR1 and CDR2 (germline): SGHRS, YFSETQ.

The gene calls are TRBV12-3 or TRBV12-4 and TRBJ2-5; TCRdb gives TRBD2 as the D gene, but with no DNA this cannot be confirmed. The CDR3 loop spans 16 amino acids. CDR3 in amino acids: CASSKTSGGPSETQYF.

This rearrangement joins TRBV5-1 to TRBJ2-5; TCRdb designates TRBD1, a call that cannot be tested without DNA. This CDR3 spans 14 amino acids. Germline CDR1 reads SGHRS; CDR2 reads YFSETQ. CDR3 protein: CASSFPRGEETQYF.

V is TRBV7-7 and J is TRBJ2-2; the TCRdb call, TRBD1, lacks DNA for checking. This CDR3 is 16 amino acids long. In germline, CDR1 is SSHAT, CDR2 FNYEAQ (reference sequence). Here the CDR3 reads CASSPQMGTSTGELFF.

The CDR3 protein is CASSIRSGNTIYF. This chain connects TRBV6-2 or TRBV6-3 to TRBJ1-3. The CDR3 totals 13 residues. Germline loops: CDR1 MNHEY, CDR2 SVGEGT.

The rearrangement joins TRBV21-1 to TRBJ2-3; TCRdb picks TRBD1, but there is no DNA to check that call. TRBV21-1 constitutes a pseudogene. This CDR3 region has 16 residues. The CDR3 sequence: CASTDEGRGREDTQYF.

V usage is TRBV6-2 or TRBV6-3 and J usage is TRBJ2-7; there is no DNA to check the TCRdb D call of TRBD2. Germline values: CDR1 MNHEY, CDR2 SVGEGT. The CDR3 is made up of 15 amino acids. This CDR3 reads CASSYTDGRWYEQYF.